This T cell receptor (beta chain) originates from a study of post-analysis software for immune sequencing data. Points on this clonotype: What it binds is not known. The junction shows a germline mismatch at one end, possibly a read error.

The germline gives CDR1 SSHAT, CDR2 FNYEAQ (reference sequence). CDR3 length: 19 residues. Notes on the study in general: Among a handful of TRBV segments more frequent in patients than controls were TRBV5-6, TRBV5-1 and TRBV20-1.

cDNA libraries of TCR beta carried unique molecular identifiers. Input of roughly 1 to 11 million T cells yielded 550,000 or so cDNA molecules. From the PCR reads, TCRdb called clonotypes with MiXCR, one entry per CDR3 protein. The sample contains 450,000 or so distinct CDR3 sequences, 40% to 55% of which appear only once. Sequencing was performed on blood. This rearrangement joins TRBV7-7 to TRBJ2-3, with TRBD2 matching 8 bases. The sequence was obtained from a girl aged 5-17 years with multiple sclerosis. The CDR3 DNA is TGTGCTAGCAGCTTGGTAGGCGAGCGGGAGATCCCTTTCACAGATACGCAGTATTTT. Encoded protein: CASSLVGEREIPFTDTQYF.